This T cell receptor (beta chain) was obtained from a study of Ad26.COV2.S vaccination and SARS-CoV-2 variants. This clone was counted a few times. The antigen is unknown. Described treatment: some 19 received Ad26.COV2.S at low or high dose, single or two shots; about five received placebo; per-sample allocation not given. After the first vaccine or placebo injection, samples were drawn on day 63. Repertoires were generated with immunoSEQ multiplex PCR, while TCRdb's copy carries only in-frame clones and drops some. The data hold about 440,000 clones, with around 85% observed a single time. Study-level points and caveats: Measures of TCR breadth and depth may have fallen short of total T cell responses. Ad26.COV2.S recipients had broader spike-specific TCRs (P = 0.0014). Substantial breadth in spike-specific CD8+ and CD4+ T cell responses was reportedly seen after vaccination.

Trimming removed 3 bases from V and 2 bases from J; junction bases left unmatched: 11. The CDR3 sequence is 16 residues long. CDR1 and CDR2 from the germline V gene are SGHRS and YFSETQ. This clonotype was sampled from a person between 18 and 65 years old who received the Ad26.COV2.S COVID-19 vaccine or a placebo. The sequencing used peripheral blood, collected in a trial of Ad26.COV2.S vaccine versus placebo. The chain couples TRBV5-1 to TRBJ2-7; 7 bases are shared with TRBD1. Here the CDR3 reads CASSSHRDRTTYEQYF. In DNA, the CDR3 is TGCGCCAGCAGCTCCCACCGGGACAGAACAACCTACGAGCAGTACTTC.